This is a list of T cell receptor beta chains from one sample in a study of blood T cells in healthy people across ages. TCRdb re-called the 5' RACE reads through MiXCR, storing one row per CDR3 protein. The sample has some 1.4 million distinct CDR3 sequences, about 40% seen once. The sequenced sample was blood. These receptors came from a young woman in good health. The CDR3 runs from the conserved cysteine through the conserved F or W. A D gene is named only where the DNA matches it firmly. A clone size is listed for some rows: how often the clone was seen (once, few, many), or a class if it is expanded.

TRBD2	few	TRBV24-1	TRBJ2-5	CATSSGGIGQETQYF	TGTGCCACCAGCTCGGGGGGGATCGGCCAAGAGACCCAGTACTTC
TRBD2	-	TRBV15	TRBJ2-5	CATSTMGLAYGTETQYF	TGTGCCACCAGCACAATGGGACTAGCATACGGTACCGAGACCCAGTACTTC
-	-	TRBV6-6	TRBJ2-3	CASSSHQGSADTQYF	TGTGCCAGCAGTTCACATCAGGGTTCTGCAGATACGCAGTATTTT
TRBD1	-	TRBV25-1	TRBJ2-2	CASGGGTDRASANTGELFF	TGTGCCAGCGGGGGCGGCACAGACAGGGCATCCGCGAACACCGGGGAGCTGTTTTTT
TRBD2	-	TRBV6-2/TRBV6-3	TRBJ2-2	CATYYGLAGGELFF	TGTGCCACCTATTACGGACTAGCTGGCGGGGAGCTGTTTTTT
-	-	TRBV6-5	TRBJ2-7	CASSRERSSYEQYF	TGTGCCAGCAGTAGAGAACGGAGCTCCTACGAGCAGTACTTC
TRBD1	-	TRBV12-3/TRBV12-4	TRBJ1-6	CAGSYGAGTVDPALHF	TGTGCCGGCAGCTATGGGGCCGGGACAGTCGATCCGGCCCTCCACTTT
-	-	TRBV3-1	TRBJ2-1	CASSQEGANNEQFF	TGTGCCAGCAGCCAAGAGGGGGCGAACAATGAGCAGTTCTTC
TRBD1	few	TRBV5-1	TRBJ2-7	CASSMTGDSYEQYF	TGCGCCAGCAGCATGACAGGGGACTCCTACGAGCAGTACTTC
-	-	TRBV7-8	TRBJ1-1	CASSPGRQTEAFF	TGTGCCAGCAGCCCTGGACGACAAACTGAAGCTTTCTTT
-	-	TRBV9	TRBJ2-7	CASSVGGDEQYF	TGTGCCAGCAGCGTAGGGGGCGACGAGCAGTACTTC
-	few	TRBV2	TRBJ1-4	CATEAANEKLFF	TGTGCCACGGAGGCAGCAAATGAAAAACTGTTTTTT
-	few	TRBV5-8	TRBJ1-2	CASSLGRVYGYTF	TGTGCCAGCAGCTTGGGCAGGGTCTATGGCTACACCTTC
-	few	TRBV28	TRBJ1-5	CATRITGWGGDQPQHF	TGTGCGACCCGTATTACAGGGTGGGGGGGCGATCAGCCCCAGCATTTT
-	few	TRBV20-1	TRBJ1-2	CSAVLQSYGYTF	TGCAGTGCCGTACTTCAGTCGTATGGCTACACCTTC
-	-	TRBV3-1	TRBJ1-5	CASSPHSRSNQPQHF	TGTGCCAGCAGCCCCCATTCCCGGAGCAATCAGCCCCAGCATTTT
-	-	TRBV20-1	TRBJ2-5	CSAAPVGEETQYF	TGCAGTGCTGCCCCCGTGGGAGAAGAGACCCAGTACTTC
-	-	TRBV10-3	TRBJ1-1	CAISPRGANTEAFF	TGTGCCATCAGTCCCCGGGGAGCTAACACTGAAGCTTTCTTT
-	few	TRBV15	TRBJ1-1	CATSRPREMNTEAFF	TGTGCCACCAGCAGACCCCGGGAGATGAACACTGAAGCTTTCTTT
TRBD1	few	TRBV2	TRBJ2-1	CASSQMTGQYNEQFF	TGTGCCAGCAGCCAAATGACGGGACAGTACAATGAGCAGTTCTTC
TRBD1	-	TRBV27	TRBJ1-6	CASSMGTDINSPLHF	TGTGCCAGCAGCATGGGGACAGACATTAATTCACCCCTCCACTTT
-	few	TRBV5-1	TRBJ2-7	CASSLTPTDSYEQYF	TGCGCCAGCAGCTTAACCCCAACGGACTCCTACGAGCAGTACTTC
-	-	TRBV4-1	TRBJ1-4	CASSQERGLYEKLFF	TGCGCCAGCAGCCAAGAAAGGGGTCTTTACGAAAAACTGTTTTTT
-	few	TRBV27	TRBJ2-3	CASSWALGLTDTQYF	TGTGCCAGCAGTTGGGCCCTCGGGCTAACAGATACGCAGTATTTT
-	few	TRBV7-6	TRBJ2-7	CASSLGWAAYSYEQYF	TGTGCCAGCAGCTTAGGATGGGCAGCTTACTCCTACGAGCAGTACTTC
-	-	TRBV7-9	TRBJ1-3	CASSLWEDTIYF	TGTGCCAGCAGCTTATGGGAAGACACCATATATTTT